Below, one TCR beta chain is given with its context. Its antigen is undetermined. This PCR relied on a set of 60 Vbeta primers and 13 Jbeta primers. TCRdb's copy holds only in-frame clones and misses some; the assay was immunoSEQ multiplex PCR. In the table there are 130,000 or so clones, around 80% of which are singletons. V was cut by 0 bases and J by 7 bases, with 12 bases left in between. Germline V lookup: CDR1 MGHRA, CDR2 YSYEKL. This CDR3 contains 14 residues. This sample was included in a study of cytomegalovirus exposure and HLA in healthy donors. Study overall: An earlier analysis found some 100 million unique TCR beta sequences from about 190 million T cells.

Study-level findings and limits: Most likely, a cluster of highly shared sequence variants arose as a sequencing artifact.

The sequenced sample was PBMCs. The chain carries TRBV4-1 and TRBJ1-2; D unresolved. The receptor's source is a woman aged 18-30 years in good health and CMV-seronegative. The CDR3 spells CASSQEKQPIGYTF. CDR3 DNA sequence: TGCGCCAGCAGCCAAGAAAAACAGCCTATTGGCTACACCTTC.